This TCR beta chain was profiled in a study of blood T cell repertoires in COVID-19. About the research overall: Sample material is recorded as cDNA or gDNA derived from T cells, B-cell-depleted T cells, or PBMCs.

Authors' analysis steps: Counts of nucleated cells, estimated from reference gene primer amplification, were obtained. The assay was immunoSEQ multiplex PCR, and TCRdb's table has in-frame clones only and misses some. V and J calls and clone size follow that table, whereas D and trimming were derived from the DNA. The sample records around 46,000 clones, approximately 90% being singletons. The TCR was taken from a man aged 40-50 years with active COVID-19. The specimen sequenced was peripheral blood.

The CDR3 DNA reads TGTGCCAGCAGTTTATCAGGGGCCTACGAGCAGTACTTC. This encodes CASSLSGAYEQYF. This sequence joins TRBV27 and TRBJ2-7, with a weak D call TRBD1 (5 bases). Germline CDR1 is MNHEY and CDR2 is SMNVEV (reference sequence). V lost 0 bases and J lost 2, with 5 bases in between. The CDR3 is 13 amino acids.